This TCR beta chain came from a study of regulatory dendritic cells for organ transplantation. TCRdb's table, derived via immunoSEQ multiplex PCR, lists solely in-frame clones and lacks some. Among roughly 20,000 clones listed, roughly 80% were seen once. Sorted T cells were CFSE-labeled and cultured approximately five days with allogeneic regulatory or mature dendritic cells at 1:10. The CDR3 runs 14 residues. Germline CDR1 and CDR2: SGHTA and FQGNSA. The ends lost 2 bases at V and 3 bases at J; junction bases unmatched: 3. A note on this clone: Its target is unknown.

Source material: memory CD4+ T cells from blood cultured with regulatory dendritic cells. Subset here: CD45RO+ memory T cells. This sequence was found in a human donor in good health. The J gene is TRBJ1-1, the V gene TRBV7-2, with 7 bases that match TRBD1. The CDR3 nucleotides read TGTGCCAGCAGCTTATTTCAGGGGGACACTGAAGCTTTCTTT. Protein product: CASSLFQGDTEAFF.